This TCR beta chain was captured in a study of blood T cell repertoires in COVID-19. Whole-study context: T cells, B-cell-depleted T cells, or PBMCs provided the cDNA or gDNA that served as material.

In terms of age and location, participants ranged from roughly 18 to 89 years and lived in approximately 26 US areas. Which cohort a participant joined came from the clinical history participants gave. Method: immunoSEQ multiplex PCR; TCRdb's copy keeps in-frame clones and lacks some. The data show about 220,000 clones, roughly nine tenths seen once. The CDR3 has 14 amino acids. The V gene lost 7 bases and the J gene lost 5 bases, with 15 bases spanning the gap. The germline gives CDR1 MNHNY, CDR2 SVGAGI (reference sequence). The sequence was collected from a woman under 30 in a cohort exposed to, infected with or recovered from COVID-19 (not recorded which). The rearrangement joins TRBV6-6 to TRBJ1-5; D gene unclear. Specimen: PBMCs or T cells enriched from blood (not recorded which). The CDR3 region is CASTIVAGDQPQHF. CDR3 DNA sequence: TGTGCCAGCACCATAGTGGCCGGGGATCAGCCCCAGCATTTT.